These T cell receptor beta chains were read from a single sample in a study of shared clonotypes between healthy human individuals. Sequencing was performed with immunoSEQ multiplex PCR; in TCRdb, only in-frame clones are kept and a portion is missing. This table has 2 million or so clones, 85% to 95% appearing once. Sequencing was done on a sample of naive CD4+ T cells sorted from blood. The receptors shown here come from a man aged 18 to 30 in good health. Both conserved end residues are part of each CDR3. A D gene is named only where the DNA matches it firmly.

>TRBV5-1|.|TRBJ1-1
TGCGCCAGCAGCTTCGAGTTGAACACTGAAGCTTTCTTT
CASSFELNTEAFF
>TRBV10-3|.|TRBJ2-5
TGTGCCATCAGTGAGTTGGAGACCCAGTACTTC
CAISELETQYF
>TRBV6-6|TRBD1|TRBJ2-7
TGTGCCAGCAGTTACCCGATACAGGGGTACGAGCAGTACTTC
CASSYPIQGYEQYF
>TRBV14|.|TRBJ1-3
TGTGCCAGCAGCCAAGCTTGGAGCTCTGGAAACACCATATATTTT
CASSQAWSSGNTIYF
>TRBV11-2|TRBD1|TRBJ1-5
TGTGCCAGCAGCTCAGGGGGTAGACCCTCGAATCAGCCCCAGCATTTT
CASSSGGRPSNQPQHF
>TRBV5-8|.|TRBJ2-7
TGTGCCAGCAGCGCCTTATACACTTCCGGCGGGGTGCGGGGGCAGTACTTC
CASSALYTSGGVRGQYF
>TRBV4-1|.|TRBJ1-4
TGCGCCAGCAGCCAAGCCTACCCAAGGGGGAGTGAAAAACTGTTTTTT
CASSQAYPRGSEKLFF
>TRBV27|.|TRBJ2-7
TGTGCCAGCAGTCCTCGTGGGAGTCCCTACGAGCAGTACTTC
CASSPRGSPYEQYF
>TRBV5-1|TRBD1|TRBJ2-7
TGCGCCAGCAGCTTGAGTACCGGGACAGGGGGCAACGAGCAGTACTTC
CASSLSTGTGGNEQYF
>TRBV6-5|.|TRBJ2-3
TGTGCCAGCAGGCTTAACAGCCCCACAGATACGCAGTATTTT
CASRLNSPTDTQYF
>TRBV27|TRBD1|TRBJ1-1
TGTGCCAGCAGTTTATTGGACAGGGCTAACACTGAAGCTTTCTTT
CASSLLDRANTEAFF
>TRBV5-1|.|TRBJ1-1
TGCGCCAGCAAGCAAGGGACGGGGAACACTGAAGCTTTCTTT
CASKQGTGNTEAFF
>TRBV19|TRBD1|TRBJ1-4
TGTGCCAGTAGAAACAGCGACAGGGGGCGTCATGAAAAACTGTTTTTT
CASRNSDRGRHEKLFF
>TRBV7-2|.|TRBJ2-5
TGTGCCAGCAGCTTAACTAGGGAGACCCAGTACTTC
CASSLTRETQYF
>TRBV5-1|TRBD1|TRBJ1-4
TGCGCCAGCAGCTTGGCCCCGGGACAGGGGGCTTGGAAACTGTTTTTT
CASSLAPGQGAWKLFF
>TRBV5-1|TRBD1|TRBJ1-1
TGCGCCAGCTCTGGGACAGGGGACACTGAAGCTTTCTTT
CASSGTGDTEAFF
>TRBV10-3|.|TRBJ1-3
TGTGCCATCAGTGAGTCGAAATTGGTAGTCTTACCTGGAAACACCATATATTTT
CAISESKLVVLPGNTIYF
>TRBV5-6|TRBD1|TRBJ1-4
TGTGCCAGCAGCCCTACGACAGGGAGGGGCGAAAAACTGTTTTTT
CASSPTTGRGEKLFF
>TRBV29-1|.|TRBJ2-1
TGCAGCGTTGGAGGGTTCGATGAGCAGTTCTTC
CSVGGFDEQFF
>TRBV5-1|.|TRBJ1-4
TGCGCCAGCAGCGCCGGGACTCTTGCAACTAATGAAAAACTGTTTTTT
CASSAGTLATNEKLFF
>TRBV30|.|TRBJ1-6
TGTGCCTGGAGTCGGCGCCGGGCCAGTAATTCACCCCTCCACTTT
CAWSRRRASNSPLHF
>TRBV27|.|TRBJ2-1
TGTGCCAGCAGTGCTGACCAGGGGTCTTACAATGAGCAGTTCTTC
CASSADQGSYNEQFF
>TRBV6-5|.|TRBJ1-2
TGTGCCAGCAGTTACTCGGGCAGTCGTGGATATGGCTACACCTTC
CASSYSGSRGYGYTF
>TRBV10-3|TRBD1|TRBJ1-1
TGTGCCATCACCGAGGGGGGACAGGGAAACACTGAAGCTTTCTTT
CAITEGGQGNTEAFF